These 19 T cell receptor beta chains came from one sample sequenced in a study of T cell repertoires in ileal Crohn's disease. The assay was immunoSEQ multiplex PCR, and TCRdb's table has in-frame clones only and misses some. The data hold some 6,000 clones, with under 90% observed a single time. Sample: ileal tissue. The receptors were gathered from an adult with Crohn's disease.

This sequence joins TRBV5-1 and TRBJ1-4; 7 bases line up with TRBD1. The germline CDR1 and CDR2 sequences are SGHRS and YFSETQ. The CDR3 is 14 residues long. V lost 4 bases and J lost 8; bases outside the gene matches: 8. CDR3 amino acids: CASSLTGDSEKLFF. CDR3 DNA: TGCGCCAGCAGCCTCACAGGGGACAGCGAAAAACTGTTTTTT.

The chain employs TRBV6-6 and TRBJ1-6; the match to TRBD1 covers 8 bases. The V gene's germline CDR1 is MNHNY and CDR2 SVGAGI (reference sequence). The CDR3 has 15 amino acids. The junction had 13 bases not matched to a gene; V was cut back by 11 bases and J by 7 bases. The CDR3 bases are TGTGCCGCAAGCCCATCAGGGGGCAGGAATTCACCCCTCCACTTT. Protein: CAASPSGGRNSPLHF.

By share, this clone counts as large. The V and J genes are TRBV7-2 and TRBJ2-7, with D unclear. This CDR3 is 13 amino acids long. CDR1 SGHTA and CDR2 FQGNSA come from the germline V gene. Trimming shortened V by 4 bases and J by 3 bases, and 10 bases separated the two germline ends. The CDR3 is CASSSQLLYEQYF. The CDR3, as DNA: TGTGCCAGCAGCTCCCAACTCCTCTACGAGCAGTACTTC.

The CDR3 DNA is TGCGCCAGCAGCTTGGCCGCCAGCGGAGGTGGCTACACCTTC. Its translation: CASSLAASGGGYTF. This sequence joins TRBV5-1 and TRBJ1-2; D is ambiguous. Germline CDR1 SGHRS, CDR2 YFSETQ. Trimming removed 0 bases from V and 7 bases from J, with 13 bases in between. The CDR3 has 14 residues.

This clone appeared once. The V gene is TRBV9, the J gene TRBJ1-6; tentative D call: TRBD1 (6 bases). This CDR3 spans 17 amino acids. V was pared by 0 bases and J by 0 bases, with 10 bases between. CDR1 is SGDLS, CDR2 YYNGEE, per germline. The DNA for the CDR3 is TGTGCCAGCAGCGTAGGACAGGCTAGCTCCTATAATTCACCCCTCCACTTT. The encoded protein is CASSVGQASSYNSPLHF.

J is TRBJ1-1 and V is TRBV5-6, with TRBD1 identical over 7 bases. The CDR3 extends over 17 amino acids. The germline CDR1 and CDR2 sequences are SGHDT and YYEEEE. Trimming took 2 bases from V and 3 from J; bases not matched to a gene: 13. Here the CDR3 reads CASSFETGTRGYTEAFF. The CDR3 DNA reads as TGTGCCAGCAGCTTCGAGACAGGGACTAGGGGATACACTGAAGCTTTCTTT.

The chain carries TRBV28 and TRBJ2-5; 7 bases are shared with TRBD1. The tail of the sequence fits TRBJ2-7 better, so the J call may be wrong. The CDR3 totals 14 residues. In germline, CDR1 is MDHEN, CDR2 SYDVKM. CDR3 sequence reads: CASSLRGLIYEQYF. The CDR3 DNA is TGTGCCAGCAGTTTAAGGGGGCTTATTTACGAGCAGTACTTC.

CDR3 in amino acids: CAWEPLKKRTGELFF. The CDR3 DNA reads TGTGCCTGGGAGCCACTTAAGAAGCGCACCGGGGAGCTGTTTTTT. The chain uses TRBV30 and TRBJ2-2; D is uncertain. The CDR3 sequence is 15 residues long. Deletions cut 5 bases from V and 4 bases from J, with 17 bases between. Germline CDR1 and CDR2: GTSNPN and SVGIG (reference sequence).

This clone was seen once. The chain is built from TRBV7-3 and TRBJ2-7, with 7 bases that match TRBD1. The junction had 5 bases not matched to a gene; V was cut back by 5 bases and J by 1 base. CDR3 length: 14 residues. Per germline, CDR1 SGHTA and CDR2 FQGTGA. CDR3 sequence: CASSPFRGSYEQYF. The CDR3 DNA reads TGTGCCAGCAGCCCCTTCAGGGGGTCCTACGAGCAGTACTTC.

This clone was seen a handful of times. The chain combines TRBV19 with TRBJ1-3; D is unresolved. The CDR3 has 14 amino acids. In germline, CDR1 is LNHDA, CDR2 SQIVND (reference sequence). V shed 6 bases and J shed 4 bases, with 13 bases lying between them. The CDR3 nucleotides are TGTGCCAGTAGGATGAGACAAAGCGGAAACACCATATATTTT. It is translated as CASRMRQSGNTIYF.

This clone was seen only a few times. The chain has TRBV4-3 and TRBJ2-2; D is perhaps TRBD1 (6 bases). Trimming removed 5 bases at V and 0 bases at J, with 13 bases between. Germline loops: CDR1 LGHNA, CDR2 YSLEER. The CDR3 runs 16 residues. CDR3 DNA: TGCGCCAGCAGCGCCTCCGGGACACCGAACACCGGGGAGCTGTTTTTT. Protein product: CASSASGTPNTGELFF.

The J gene is TRBJ2-2, the V gene TRBV6-6; 8 positions agree with TRBD1. CDR1 and CDR2 (germline): MNHNY, SVGAGI (reference sequence). Trimming removed 2 bases from V and 4 bases from J; junction bases left unmatched: 3. This CDR3 spans 15 amino acids. The CDR3 coding sequence is TGTGCCAGCAGTTACGGGACAGGTTCCACCGGGGAGCTGTTTTTT. This translates into CASSYGTGSTGELFF.

The J gene is TRBJ1-5, the V gene TRBV14; the match to TRBD1 covers 9 bases. V lost 3 bases, J lost 7 bases, and 10 bases stayed unmatched. Germline V gene data show CDR1 as SGHDN and CDR2 as FVKESK. The CDR3 covers 16 residues. The CDR3 loop is CASSHEGQGLDQPQHF. The CDR3 coding sequence is TGTGCCAGCAGCCATGAGGGACAGGGACTAGACCAGCCCCAGCATTTT.

The chain employs TRBV7-2 and TRBJ2-7, with 13 bases identical to TRBD2. The CDR3 is made up of 16 amino acids. Germline lookup yields CDR1 SGHTA and CDR2 FQGNSA. The trim removed 3 bases at V and 3 bases at J, leaving 5 bases unmatched. CDR3 in DNA: TGTGCCAGCAGCTTTGCAACTAGCGGGAGGGTCTACGAGCAGTACTTC. It is translated as CASSFATSGRVYEQYF. The whole variable domain, filled in from reference TRBV7-2 and TRBJ2-7, reads GAGVSQSPSNKVTEKGKDVELRCDPISGHTALYWYRQSLGQGLEFLIYFQGNSAPDKSGLPSDRFSAERTGGSVSTLTIQRTQQEDSAVYLCASSFATSGRVYEQYFGPGTRLTVT.

The J gene is TRBJ2-1, the V gene TRBV5-6, with TRBD2 as a possible D gene (6 bases). This CDR3 spans 15 amino acids. Germline V gene sequence: CDR1 SGHDT, CDR2 YYEEEE. The V end was cut by 4 bases, the J end by 8 bases, with 19 bases between. The CDR3 is CASSHNGGIFHEQFF. CDR3 in DNA: TGTGCCAGCAGCCACAACGGCGGGATTTTCCATGAGCAGTTCTTC.

The rearrangement links TRBV27 to TRBJ2-7; 9 bases fit TRBD1. CDR1 is MNHEY and CDR2 is SMNVEV in the germline V gene (reference sequence). The CDR3 contains 18 residues. J gave up 0 bases and V 6 bases, and 15 bases lay outside the gene matches. The CDR3 spells CASRTRDRARTSSYEQYF. As DNA, the CDR3 is TGTGCCAGCAGAACCCGGGACAGGGCCCGAACTAGCTCCTACGAGCAGTACTTC.

This clone was picked up one time. The rearrangement uses TRBV7-2 and TRBJ2-5; possible D gene TRBD1, 5 bases. The CDR3 spans 16 residues. Per the germline V gene, CDR1 is SGHTA and CDR2 is FQGNSA. The V end lost 5 bases, the J end lost 6 bases, and 22 bases lay between the germline ends. The CDR3 sequence: CASSPSVRGQPKTQYF. DNA of the CDR3: TGTGCCAGCAGCCCGAGCGTACGAGGACAACCCAAGACCCAGTACTTC.

This chain links TRBV5-1 with TRBJ1-3; D is ambiguous. Germline V lookup: CDR1 SGHRS, CDR2 YFSETQ. The CDR3 covers 15 residues. The germline V and J ends were trimmed by 0 bases and 3 bases, with 10 bases remaining between them. CDR3 DNA: TGCGCCAGCAGCTTGGACACCGGGGTTGGAAACACCATATATTTT. This translates into CASSLDTGVGNTIYF. The whole variable domain, remainder taken from reference TRBV5-1 and TRBJ1-3, is KAGVTQTPRYLIKTRGQQVTLSCSPISGHRSVSWYQQTPGQGLQFLFEYFSETQRNKGNFPGRFSGRQFSNSRSEMNVSTLELGDSALYLCASSLDTGVGNTIYFGEGSWLTVV.

V is TRBV10-3 and J is TRBJ2-5; D possibly corresponds to TRBD1 (5 bases). This CDR3 contains 13 residues. Germline V gene data show CDR1 as ENHRY and CDR2 as SYGVKD. The V and J ends lost 4 bases and 4 bases respectively, with 10 bases between them. Here the CDR3 reads CAISGRQGETQYF. The CDR3 DNA reads as TGTGCCATCAGTGGGCGGCAGGGAGAGACCCAGTACTTC.